Sequencing of this TCR beta chain was carried out in a study of blood T cell repertoires in COVID-19. The CDR3 contains 17 residues. CDR1 MNHNS and CDR2 SASEGT come from the germline V gene. J gave up 9 bases and V 1 base, and 11 bases lay outside the gene matches. The assay was immunoSEQ multiplex PCR, and TCRdb's table has in-frame clones only and misses some. The table lists more than 85,000 clones, 72% of them singletons. This sequence was found in a woman in her sixties with acute or convalescent COVID-19. The material sequenced was peripheral blood. This chain uses TRBV6-1 with TRBJ1-6; 8 positions match TRBD1. In DNA, the CDR3 is TGTGCCAGCAGTGAAGTGTGGACAGGGCAGGCTAGTTCACCCCTCCACTTT. Translation gives CASSEVWTGQASSPLHF.